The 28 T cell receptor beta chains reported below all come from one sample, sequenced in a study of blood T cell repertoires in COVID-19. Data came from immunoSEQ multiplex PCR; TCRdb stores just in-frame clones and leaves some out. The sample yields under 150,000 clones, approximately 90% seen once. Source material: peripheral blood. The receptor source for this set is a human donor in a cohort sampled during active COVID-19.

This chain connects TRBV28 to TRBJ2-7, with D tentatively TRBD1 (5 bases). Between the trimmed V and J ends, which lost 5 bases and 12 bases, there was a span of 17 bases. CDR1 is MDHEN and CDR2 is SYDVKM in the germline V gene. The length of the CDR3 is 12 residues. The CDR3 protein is CASSLLQGDRYF. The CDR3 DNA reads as TGTGCCAGCAGTCTTCTCCAGGGTGATCGGTACTTC.

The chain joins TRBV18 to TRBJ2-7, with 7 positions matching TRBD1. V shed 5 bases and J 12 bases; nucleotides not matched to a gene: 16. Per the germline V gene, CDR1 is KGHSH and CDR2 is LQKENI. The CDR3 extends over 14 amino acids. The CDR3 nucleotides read TGTGCCAGCTCAAACGGCGGACAGGCCCCACCCCCGTACTTC. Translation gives CASSNGGQAPPPYF.

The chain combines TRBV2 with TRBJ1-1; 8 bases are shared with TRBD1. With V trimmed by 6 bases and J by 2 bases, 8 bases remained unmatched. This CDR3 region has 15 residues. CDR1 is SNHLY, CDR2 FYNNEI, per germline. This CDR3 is CASRGRGLTNTEAFF. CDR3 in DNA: TGTGCCAGCAGGGGCAGGGGGCTTACTAACACTGAAGCTTTCTTT.

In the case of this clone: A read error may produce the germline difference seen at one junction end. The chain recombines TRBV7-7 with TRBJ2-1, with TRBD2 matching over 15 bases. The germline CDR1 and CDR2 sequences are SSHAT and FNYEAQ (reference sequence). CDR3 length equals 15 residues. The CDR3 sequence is CASSRTSGGANEQFF. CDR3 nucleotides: TGTGCTAGCAGCAGGACTAGCGGGGGGGCGAATGAGCAGTTCTTC.

The CDR3 sequence: CASSPKLAEIPTDTQYF. CDR3 nucleotides: TGTGCCAGCTCACCAAAACTAGCGGAAATCCCGACAGATACGCAGTATTTT. This chain uses TRBV18 with TRBJ2-3, with TRBD2 matching over 8 bases. Germline V gene lookup returns CDR1 KGHSH and CDR2 LQKENI. J lost 3 bases, V lost 2 bases, and 10 bases had no gene match. This CDR3 spans 17 amino acids. The variable domain in full, with the rest retrieved from reference TRBV18 and TRBJ2-3, is NAGVMQNPRHLVRRRGQEARLRCSPMKGHSHVYWYRQLPEEGLKFMVYLQKENIIDESGMPKERFSAEFPKEGPSILRIQQVVRGDSAAYFCASSPKLAEIPTDTQYFGPGTRLTVL.

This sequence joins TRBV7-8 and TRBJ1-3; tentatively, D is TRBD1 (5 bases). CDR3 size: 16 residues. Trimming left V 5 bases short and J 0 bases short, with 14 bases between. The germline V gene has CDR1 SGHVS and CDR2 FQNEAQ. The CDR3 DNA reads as TGTGCCAGCAGCCCCAGGACATCGAGCTCTGGAAACACCATATATTTT. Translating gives CASSPRTSSSGNTIYF.

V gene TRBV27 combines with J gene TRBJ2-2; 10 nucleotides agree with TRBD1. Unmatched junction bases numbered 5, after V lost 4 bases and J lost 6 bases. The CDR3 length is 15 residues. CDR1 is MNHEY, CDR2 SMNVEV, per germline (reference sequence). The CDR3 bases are TGTGCCAGCAGTTACCGGGACAGGGGTTCCGGGGAGCTGTTTTTT. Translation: CASSYRDRGSGELFF.

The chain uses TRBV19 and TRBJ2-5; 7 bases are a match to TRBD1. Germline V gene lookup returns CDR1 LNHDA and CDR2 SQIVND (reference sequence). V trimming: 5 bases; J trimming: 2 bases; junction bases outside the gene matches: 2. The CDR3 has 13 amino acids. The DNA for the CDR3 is TGTGCCAGTAGTCGACAGGGTCAAGAGACCCAGTACTTC. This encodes CASSRQGQETQYF.

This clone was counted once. The CDR3 sequence is CAWSVRANYGYTF. The CDR3 DNA reads as TGTGCCTGGAGTGTCCGAGCTAACTATGGCTACACCTTC. The chain uses TRBV30 and TRBJ1-2, with D unclear. From germline, CDR1 is GTSNPN and CDR2 SVGIG (reference sequence). Trimming stripped 0 bases from V and 0 bases from J, with 5 bases between. The CDR3 has 13 amino acids. Variable domain in full (rest from reference TRBV30 and TRBJ1-2): SQTIHQWPATLVQPVGSPLSLECTVEGTSNPNLYWYRQAAGRGLQLLFYSVGIGQISSEVPQNLSASRPQDRQFILSSKKLLLSDSGFYLCAWSVRANYGYTFGSGTRLTVV.

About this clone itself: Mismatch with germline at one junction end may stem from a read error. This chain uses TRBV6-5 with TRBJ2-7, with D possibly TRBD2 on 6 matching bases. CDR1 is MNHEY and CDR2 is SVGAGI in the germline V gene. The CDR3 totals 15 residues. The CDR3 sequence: CAGSPTGTGTYEQYF. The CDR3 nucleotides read TGTGCCGGCAGCCCAACCGGGACTGGTACCTACGAGCAGTACTTC.

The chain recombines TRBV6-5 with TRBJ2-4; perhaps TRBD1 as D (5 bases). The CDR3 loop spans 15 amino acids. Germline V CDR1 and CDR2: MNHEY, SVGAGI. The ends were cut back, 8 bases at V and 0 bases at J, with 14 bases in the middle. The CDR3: CASHHDRLAKNIQYF. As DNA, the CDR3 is TGTGCCAGCCACCACGACAGACTAGCCAAAAACATTCAGTACTTC.

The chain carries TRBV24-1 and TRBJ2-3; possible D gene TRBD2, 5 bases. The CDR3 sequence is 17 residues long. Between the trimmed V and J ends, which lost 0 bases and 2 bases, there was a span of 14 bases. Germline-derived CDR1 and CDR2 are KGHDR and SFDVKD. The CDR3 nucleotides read TGTGCCACCAGTGATTTGAGTGCGGGCGGTGACACAGATACGCAGTATTTT. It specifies CATSDLSAGGDTDTQYF.

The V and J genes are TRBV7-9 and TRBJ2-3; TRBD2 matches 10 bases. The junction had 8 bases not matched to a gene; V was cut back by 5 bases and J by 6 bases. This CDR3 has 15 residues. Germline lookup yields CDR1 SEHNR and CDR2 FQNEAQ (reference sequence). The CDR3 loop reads CASSDLAGGRDTQYF. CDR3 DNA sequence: TGTGCCAGCAGCGATTTAGCGGGAGGTAGGGATACGCAGTATTTT.

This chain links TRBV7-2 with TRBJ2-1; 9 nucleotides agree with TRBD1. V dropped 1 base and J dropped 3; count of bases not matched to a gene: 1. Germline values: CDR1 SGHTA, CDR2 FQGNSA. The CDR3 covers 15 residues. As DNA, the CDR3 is TGTGCCAGCAGCTTAGACAGGGGGCACTACAATGAGCAGTTCTTC. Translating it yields CASSLDRGHYNEQFF.

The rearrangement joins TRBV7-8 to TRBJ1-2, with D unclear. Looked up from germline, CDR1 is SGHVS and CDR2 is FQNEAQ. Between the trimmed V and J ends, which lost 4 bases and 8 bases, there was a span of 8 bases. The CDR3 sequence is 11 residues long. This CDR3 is CASSSSEGYTF. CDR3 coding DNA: TGTGCCAGCAGCTCCTCCGAGGGCTACACCTTC.

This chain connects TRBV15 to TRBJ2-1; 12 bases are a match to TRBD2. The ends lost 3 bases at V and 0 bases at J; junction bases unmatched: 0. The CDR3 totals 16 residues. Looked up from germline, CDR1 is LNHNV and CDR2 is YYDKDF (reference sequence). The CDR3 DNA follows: TGTGCCACCAGCAGGACTAGCGGGAGCTCCTACAATGAGCAGTTCTTC. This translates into CATSRTSGSSYNEQFF.

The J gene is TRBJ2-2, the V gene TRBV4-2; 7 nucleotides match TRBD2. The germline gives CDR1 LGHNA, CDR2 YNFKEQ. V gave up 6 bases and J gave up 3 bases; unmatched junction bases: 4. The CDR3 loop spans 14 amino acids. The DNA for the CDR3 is TGTGCCAGCAGAGAGGGAGGGGACACCGGGGAGCTGTTTTTT. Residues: CASREGGDTGELFF.

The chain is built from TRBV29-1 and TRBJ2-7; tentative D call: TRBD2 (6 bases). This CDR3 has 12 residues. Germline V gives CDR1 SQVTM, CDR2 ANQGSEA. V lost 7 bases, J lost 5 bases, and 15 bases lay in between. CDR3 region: CSAGGGRNEQYF. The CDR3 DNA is TGCAGCGCCGGAGGTGGGAGGAACGAGCAGTACTTC.

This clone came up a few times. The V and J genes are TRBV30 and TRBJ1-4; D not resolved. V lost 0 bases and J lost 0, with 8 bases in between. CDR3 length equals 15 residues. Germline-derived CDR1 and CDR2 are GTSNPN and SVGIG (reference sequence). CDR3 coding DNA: TGTGCCTGGAGTGTACTGTCTTCAACTAATGAAAAACTGTTTTTT. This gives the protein CAWSVLSSTNEKLFF.

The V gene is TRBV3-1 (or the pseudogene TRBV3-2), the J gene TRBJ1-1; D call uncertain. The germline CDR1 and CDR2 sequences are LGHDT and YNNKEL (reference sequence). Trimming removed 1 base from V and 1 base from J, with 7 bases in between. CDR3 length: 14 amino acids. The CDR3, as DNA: TGTGCCAGCAGCCAAGTATCGGGGAACACTGAAGCTTTCTTT. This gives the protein CASSQVSGNTEAFF.

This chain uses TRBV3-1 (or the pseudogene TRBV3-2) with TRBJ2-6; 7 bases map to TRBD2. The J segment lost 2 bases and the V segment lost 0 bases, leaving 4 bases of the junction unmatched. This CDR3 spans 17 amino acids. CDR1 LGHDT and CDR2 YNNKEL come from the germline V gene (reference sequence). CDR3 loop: CASSQDMGGAGANVLTF. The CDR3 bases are TGTGCCAGCAGCCAAGATATGGGGGGGGCTGGGGCCAACGTCCTGACTTTC.

CDR3 sequence reads: CASSPAYGALEQYF. The CDR3 nucleotides are TGTGCCAGCAGCCCGGCATATGGGGCGCTCGAGCAGTACTTC. This rearrangement joins TRBV5-4 to TRBJ2-7, with a possible D match to TRBD1 (5 bases). Per germline, CDR1 SGHNT and CDR2 YYREEE (reference sequence). V dropped 4 bases and J dropped 6 bases, with 17 bases sitting between them. The CDR3 contains 14 residues. The variable domain in full, with the rest retrieved from reference TRBV5-4 and TRBJ2-7, is ETGVTQSPTHLIKTRGQQVTLRCSSQSGHNTVSWYQQALGQGPQFIFQYYREEENGRGNFPPRFSGLQFPNYSSELNVNALELDDSALYLCASSPAYGALEQYFGPGTRLTVT.

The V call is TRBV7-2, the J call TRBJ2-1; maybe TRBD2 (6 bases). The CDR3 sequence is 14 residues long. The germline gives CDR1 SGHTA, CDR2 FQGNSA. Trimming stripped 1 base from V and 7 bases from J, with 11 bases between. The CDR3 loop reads CASSLGGVGNEQFF. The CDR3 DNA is TGTGCCAGCAGCTTAGGCGGGGTCGGGAATGAGCAGTTCTTC.

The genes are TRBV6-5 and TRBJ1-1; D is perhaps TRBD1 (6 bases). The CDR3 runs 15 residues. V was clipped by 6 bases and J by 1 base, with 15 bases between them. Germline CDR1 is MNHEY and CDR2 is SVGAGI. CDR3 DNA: TGTGCCAGCAGAGCACAGGGATCTACGAACACTGAAGCTTTCTTT. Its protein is CASRAQGSTNTEAFF.

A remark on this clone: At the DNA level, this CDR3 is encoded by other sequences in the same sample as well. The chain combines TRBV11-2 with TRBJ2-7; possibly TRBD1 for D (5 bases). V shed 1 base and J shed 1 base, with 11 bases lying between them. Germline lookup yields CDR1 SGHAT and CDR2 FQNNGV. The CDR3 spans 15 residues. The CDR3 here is CASSLAPGFSYEQYF. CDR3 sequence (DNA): TGTGCCAGCAGCTTAGCGCCAGGGTTTTCCTACGAGCAGTACTTC. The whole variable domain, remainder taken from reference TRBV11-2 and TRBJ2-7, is EAGVAQSPRYKIIEKRQSVAFWCNPISGHATLYWYQQILGQGPKLLIQFQNNGVVDDSQLPKDRFSAERLKGVDSTLKIQPAKLEDSAVYLCASSLAPGFSYEQYFGPGTRLTVT.

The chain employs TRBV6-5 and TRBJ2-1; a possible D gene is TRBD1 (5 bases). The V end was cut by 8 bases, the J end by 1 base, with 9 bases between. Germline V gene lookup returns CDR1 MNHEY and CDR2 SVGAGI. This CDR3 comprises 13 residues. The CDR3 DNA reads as TGTGCCAGCGGGGCCCCATCCTACAATGAGCAGTTCTTC. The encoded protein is CASGAPSYNEQFF.

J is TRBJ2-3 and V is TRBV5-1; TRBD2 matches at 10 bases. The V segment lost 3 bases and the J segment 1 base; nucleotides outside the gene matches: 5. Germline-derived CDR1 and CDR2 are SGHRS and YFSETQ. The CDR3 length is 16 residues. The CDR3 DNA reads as TGCGCCAGCAGCTCCGCCGGGACTAGCGGCACAGATACGCAGTATTTT. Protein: CASSSAGTSGTDTQYF.

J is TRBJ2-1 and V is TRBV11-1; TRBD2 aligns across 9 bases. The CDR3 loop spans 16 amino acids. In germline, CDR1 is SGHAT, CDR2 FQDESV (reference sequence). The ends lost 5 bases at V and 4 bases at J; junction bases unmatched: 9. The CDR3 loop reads CASSPAVAGEYNEQFF. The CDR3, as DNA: TGTGCCAGCAGCCCCGCGGTAGCGGGAGAGTACAATGAGCAGTTCTTC.